Listed below are T cell receptor beta chains from one sample, sequenced in a study of vaccination effects on CD4 cells after COVID-19. Clones were sequenced by immunoSEQ multiplex PCR, and TCRdb holds only the in-frame ones, with some missing. This table has 78,000 or so clones, around 81% appearing once. Antigens for these TCRs are unknown. Material: CD4+ T cells from PBMCs cultured with SARS-CoV-2 spike peptides, obtained before COVID-19 vaccination. These receptors were obtained from a human donor who received a COVID-19 vaccine. CDR3s include the opening cysteine and the closing phenylalanine or tryptophan. Clone size is shown for a subset of rows, as once, few, many or a class of expanded clone.

V	J	size	CDR3
TRBV2	TRBJ1-6	NA	CASGLPPGQNSPLHF
TRBV19	TRBJ1-5	NA	CASRQGDNQPQHF
TRBV25-1	TRBJ1-2	once	CASSRQDYGYTF
TRBV19	TRBJ2-5	once	CASSITGARETQYF
TRBV7-2	TRBJ1-2	NA	CASSLGGSRGYGYTF
TRBV30	TRBJ1-2	NA	CAWSFHPPTVAGGYTF
TRBV5-1	TRBJ2-1	NA	CASSLTSGVREQFF
TRBV4-1	TRBJ1-2	NA	CASSQDGAYGYTF
TRBV19	TRBJ1-5	NA	CASSDAVNQPQHF
TRBV24-1	TRBJ1-5	NA	CATSDPLGGPQHF
TRBV24-1	TRBJ2-1	once	CATSDERGGGNEQFF
TRBV5-8	TRBJ1-2	NA	CASRSRDGSGYTF
TRBV4-3	TRBJ1-4	NA	CASRYRDRVPEKLFF
TRBV28	TRBJ1-1	NA	CASSQLNTEAFF
TRBV7-3	TRBJ1-6	few	CASSLIAGKKVGPLHF
TRBV7-3	TRBJ2-6	NA	CASSLSSGASSGANVLTF
TRBV3-1/TRBV3-2	TRBJ2-1	NA	CASSHLENVEQFF
TRBV3-1/TRBV3-2	TRBJ2-5	NA	CASSQRERTQYF
TRBV27	TRBJ2-1	NA	CASSPPGRGYNEQFF
TRBV9	TRBJ2-6	once	CASSGQLSGANVLTF
TRBV5-4	TRBJ1-4	NA	CASSPGQGGSTNEKLFF
TRBV6-6	TRBJ2-5	NA	CASSTTGSQETQYF
TRBV19	TRBJ1-2	NA	CASSIGTGKGYTF
TRBV19	TRBJ1-1	NA	CASSIRGGEAFF
TRBV29-1	TRBJ2-1	NA	CSVDPSGQYNEQFF
TRBV9	TRBJ1-3	NA	CASGSLSEFGTINF
TRBV6-5	TRBJ2-2	NA	CASRGTGGRGELFF
TRBV2	TRBJ2-5	NA	CASSPRETQYF
TRBV4-1	TRBJ2-1	once	CASSHWIRTGADNEQFF
TRBV5-1	TRBJ1-2	NA	CASGRGTDYGYTF
TRBV2	TRBJ2-5	NA	CASRSGSSAETQYF
TRBV6-5	TRBJ1-1	NA	CASSYDDRMNTEAFF
TRBV6-5	TRBJ1-2	NA	CASSSAGSNYGYTF
TRBV5-1	TRBJ1-2	NA	CASSLDRNYGYTF
TRBV11-2	TRBJ2-5	NA	CASSSRTRQETQYF
TRBV10-1	TRBJ1-2	NA	CASSAGTGYGYTF
TRBV27	TRBJ2-3	NA	CASSLSILPATGRTDTQYF
TRBV25-1	TRBJ2-3	NA	CASSLTGSTDTQYF
TRBV12-3/TRBV12-4	TRBJ1-3	NA	CASRQGSGNTIYF
TRBV5-4	TRBJ1-2	NA	CASSQGQGASWVGYTF
TRBV7-8	TRBJ1-5	NA	CASSSRQGASNQPQHF
TRBV27	TRBJ2-3	NA	CASSVLAGGGADTQYF
TRBV18	TRBJ2-2	NA	CASSPQEVGELFF
TRBV9	TRBJ1-2	NA	CASSPDAWPGYGYTF
TRBV10-2	TRBJ1-1	NA	CASSENRVYNTEAFF
TRBV19	TRBJ2-6	NA	CASSISSSGANVLTF